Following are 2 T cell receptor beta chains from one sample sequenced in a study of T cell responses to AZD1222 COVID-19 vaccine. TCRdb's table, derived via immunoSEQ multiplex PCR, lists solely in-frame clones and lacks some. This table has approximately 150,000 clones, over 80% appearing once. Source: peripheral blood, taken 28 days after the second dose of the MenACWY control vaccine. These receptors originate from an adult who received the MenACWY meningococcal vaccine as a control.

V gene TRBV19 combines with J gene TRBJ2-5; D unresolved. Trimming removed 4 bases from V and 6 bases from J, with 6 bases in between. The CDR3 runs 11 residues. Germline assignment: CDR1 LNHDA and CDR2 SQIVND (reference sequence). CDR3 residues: CASSSVKTQYF. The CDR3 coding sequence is TGTGCCAGTAGTAGTGTGAAGACCCAGTACTTC.

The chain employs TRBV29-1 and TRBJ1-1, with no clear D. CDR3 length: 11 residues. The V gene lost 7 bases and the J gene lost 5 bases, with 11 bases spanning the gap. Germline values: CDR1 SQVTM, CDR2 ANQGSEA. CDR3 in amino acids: CSATVLTEAFF. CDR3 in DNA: TGCAGCGCCACAGTTTTAACTGAAGCTTTCTTT.